This T cell receptor beta chain was retrieved from a study of vaccination and CD4 T cells after COVID-19. Overall study: Convalescent individuals exhibited SARS-CoV-2 positivity on nasal swab PCR, with about 9 mild and one severe presentation. Whole-study results and caveats: This study had few convalescent patients and no early post-infection samples.

V was clipped by 1 base and J by 10 bases, with 14 bases between them. The CDR3 runs 15 residues. Germline CDR1 MNHEY, CDR2 SMNVEV (reference sequence). Cultured CD4+ T-cell DNA underwent Oncomine TCR Beta short-read sequencing. TCRdb analysed the PCR reads with MiXCR anew, one entry per CDR3 protein. The profile covers 15,000 to 19,000 distinct CDR3 sequences, with around 42% appearing a single time and around 6% taken by the ten largest. This clonotype has more than one count but fewer than ten. Its target is unknown. Documented treatment: 10-day PBMC culture with coronavirus spike peptide pools or control peptides (ViraFEST assay). ViraFEST used peptide pools to expand antigen-specific T cells before TCR sequencing. Having spent 10 days in culture, CD4+ T cells were then isolated by negative selection.

This specimen was CD4+ T cells from blood, cultured in vitro, taken before SARS-CoV-2 vaccination. The chain links TRBV27 to TRBJ1-6, with TRBD1 as a possible D gene (5 bases). This receptor was obtained from a human donor who had recovered from COVID-19. CDR3 region: CASSLFRERRSPLHF. The DNA of the CDR3 is TGTGCCAGCAGTTTATTCAGGGAACGGAGGTCACCCCTCCACTTT.